Presented here are 16 T cell receptor beta chains from one specimen sequenced in a study of response to subunit inactivated influenza vaccine. Using its own MiXCR run on the RT-PCR reads, TCRdb lists one record per CDR3 protein. The table shows around 480,000 distinct CDR3 sequences, with about a tenth occurring only once. The sequencing here drew on PBMCs from blood, taken roughly 48 days after vaccination. Receptors were obtained from a man aged 45-60 years who received an inactivated influenza vaccine.

The V and J genes are TRBV7-2 and TRBJ2-1, with TRBD2 matching 11 bases. CDR3 length: 15 amino acids. V shed 2 bases and J 9 bases; nucleotides not matched to a gene: 6. Germline V CDR1 and CDR2: SGHTA, FQGNSA. As DNA, the CDR3 is TGTGCCAGCAGCTTATCTAGCGGGAGGATTGCTGAGCAGTTCTTC. Encoded protein: CASSLSSGRIAEQFF.

This clonotype was observed at least ten times. This rearrangement joins TRBV12-3 or TRBV12-4 to TRBJ1-5; D gene unclear. The CDR3 sequence is 15 residues long. V lost 3 bases, J lost 1 base, and 10 bases lay in between. In DNA form, the CDR3 reads TGTGCCAGCAGTTTCGCCGGAACCAGCAATCAGCCCCAGCATTTT. Amino acids: CASSFAGTSNQPQHF.

This clonotype was seen at least ten times. The V gene is TRBV10-3, the J gene TRBJ2-3, with D tentatively TRBD2 (6 bases). CDR1 ENHRY and CDR2 SYGVKD come from the germline V gene. V lost 6 bases and J lost 3, with 13 bases in between. This CDR3 has 14 residues. The CDR3 protein is CAIRRGLDTDTQYF. For the CDR3, the DNA is TGTGCCATCAGGAGGGGACTGGATACAGATACGCAGTATTTT.

V and J are TRBV6-1 and TRBJ2-1, with D perhaps matching TRBD2 (5 bases). The CDR3 is 15 residues long. Germline V gene lookup returns CDR1 MNHNS and CDR2 SASEGT. Trimming removed 4 bases from V and 2 bases from J, with 12 bases in between. The CDR3 spells CASSAVATTYNEQFF. For the CDR3, the DNA is TGTGCCAGCAGTGCTGTAGCGACTACCTACAATGAGCAGTTCTTC.

This clonotype was seen more than once but under ten times. This chain uses TRBV5-4 with TRBJ2-2, with 8 bases lining up with TRBD2. Germline lookup yields CDR1 SGHNT and CDR2 YYREEE (reference sequence). This CDR3 contains 18 residues. Losses at the gene ends were 4 bases for V and 2 bases for J; bases not matched to a gene: 13. CDR3 sequence: CASSDETLTSENTGELFF. The CDR3 DNA follows: TGTGCCAGCAGCGATGAGACTCTGACTAGCGAAAACACCGGGGAGCTGTTTTTT.

This clonotype occurred a few times. V and J are TRBV15 and TRBJ1-5; D is unclear. CDR3 length: 14 amino acids. Germline values: CDR1 LNHNV, CDR2 YYDKDF (reference sequence). Trimming took 3 bases from V and 3 from J, leaving 9 bases between them. The DNA for the CDR3 is TGTGCCACCAGCAGGAAGGGCCTCAATCAGCCCCAGCATTTT. Its protein product is CATSRKGLNQPQHF.

This clonotype was observed at least ten times. The V and J genes are TRBV27 and TRBJ1-2; no definite D call. Trimming took off 3 bases at V and 8 bases at J, with 13 bases between the two ends. Per the germline V gene, CDR1 is MNHEY and CDR2 is SMNVEV (reference sequence). This CDR3 is built from 13 residues. CDR3 in amino acids: CASSFGGSDGYTF. As DNA, the CDR3 is TGTGCCAGCAGTTTTGGCGGTTCTGACGGCTACACCTTC.

This clonotype was picked up a small number of times. The chain combines TRBV25-1 with TRBJ1-2; 11 nucleotides match TRBD1. There are 16 residues in the CDR3. Germline V CDR1 and CDR2: MGHDK, SYGVNS. V lost 3 bases and J lost 6; bases outside the gene matches: 9. The CDR3 protein is CASSEPRTGGNDGYTF. The CDR3 DNA reads as TGTGCCAGCAGTGAGCCGAGGACAGGGGGCAACGATGGCTACACCTTC.

This rearrangement joins TRBV27 to TRBJ2-7; 7 nucleotides line up with TRBD1. Germline CDR1 reads MNHEY; CDR2 reads SMNVEV (reference sequence). The CDR3 spans 14 residues. V lost 6 bases and J lost 4; bases outside the gene matches: 9. The CDR3 spells CASSPTTGLYEQYF. In DNA form, the CDR3 reads TGTGCCAGCAGCCCCACGACAGGGCTATACGAGCAGTACTTC.

There are many counts of this clonotype. V is TRBV5-6 and J is TRBJ2-5; D perhaps matches TRBD2 (6 bases). Trimming pared 4 bases from V and 0 bases from J, leaving 10 bases between. The germline gives CDR1 SGHDT, CDR2 YYEEEE. This CDR3 spans 14 amino acids. CDR3 nucleotide sequence: TGTGCCAGCAGCGCATGGACTAACCAAGAGACCCAGTACTTC. Amino acids: CASSAWTNQETQYF.

The chain has TRBV7-7 and TRBJ2-5, with 10 bases lining up with TRBD1. V shed 4 bases and J 5 bases; nucleotides not matched to a gene: 7. This CDR3 comprises 15 residues. Germline CDR1 and CDR2: SSHAT and FNYEAQ (reference sequence). The CDR3 protein is CASSWGTGVMETQYF. CDR3 DNA sequence: TGTGCCAGCAGCTGGGGGACAGGGGTAATGGAGACCCAGTACTTC.

This clonotype was found many times. The V and J genes are TRBV7-2 and TRBJ1-6; 11 nucleotides agree with TRBD1. The germline V gene encodes CDR1 SGHTA and CDR2 FQGNSA. The CDR3 runs 15 residues. V dropped 4 bases and J dropped 6; count of bases not matched to a gene: 2. The CDR3 DNA is TGTGCCAGCAGCTCGGGACAGGGGGTTAATTCACCCCTCCACTTT. This sequence encodes CASSSGQGVNSPLHF.

A few counts support this clonotype. CDR3 coding DNA: TGTGCCAGCAGTTTGAGTCACGGAATAGATACGCAGTATTTT. Its protein product is CASSLSHGIDTQYF. This sequence joins TRBV28 and TRBJ2-3; D is undetermined. CDR3 size: 14 residues. CDR1 and CDR2 (germline): MDHEN, SYDVKM. V was shortened by 3 bases and J by 5 bases, with 12 bases between the two germline ends.

CDR3 loop: CASSFGTASTDTQYF. The DNA of the CDR3 is TGTGCCAGCAGTTTTGGGACAGCTAGCACAGATACGCAGTATTTT. J is TRBJ2-3 and V is TRBV28; 7 positions agree with TRBD1. Germline values: CDR1 MDHEN, CDR2 SYDVKM. The CDR3 is 15 residues long. V shed 3 bases, J shed 0 bases, and the junction held 3 bases outside the gene matches. Supplemented by reference TRBV28 and TRBJ2-3, the full variable domain reads DVKVTQSSRYLVKRTGEKVFLECVQDMDHENMFWYRQDPGLGLRLIYFSYDVKMKEKGDIPEGYSVSREKKERFSLILESASTNQTSMYLCASSFGTASTDTQYFGPGTRLTVL.

The rearrangement links TRBV7-9 to TRBJ2-3, with D possibly matching TRBD1 (6 bases). V was cut by 3 bases and J by 5 bases, with 12 bases left in between. The CDR3 is 14 amino acids. The V gene's germline CDR1 is SEHNR and CDR2 FQNEAQ (reference sequence). Here the CDR3 reads CASSLQGLEDTQYF. CDR3 coding DNA: TGTGCCAGCAGCTTGCAGGGGCTAGAAGATACGCAGTATTTT. Combining the CDR3 with reference TRBV7-9 and TRBJ2-3 gives the whole variable domain DTGVSQNPRHKITKRGQNVTFRCDPISEHNRLYWYRQTLGQGPEFLTYFQNEAQLEKSRLLSDRFSAERPKGSFSTLEIQRTEQGDSAMYLCASSLQGLEDTQYFGPGTRLTVL.

This clonotype occurred many times. The chain uses TRBV7-3 and TRBJ2-1; D is unresolved. Trimming removed 1 base at V and 5 bases at J, with 6 bases between. The CDR3 has 13 amino acids. CDR1 and CDR2 from the germline V gene are SGHTA and FQGTGA. CDR3 DNA sequence: TGTGCCAGCAGCTTAAGGTCCAACAATGAGCAGTTCTTC. It specifies CASSLRSNNEQFF.